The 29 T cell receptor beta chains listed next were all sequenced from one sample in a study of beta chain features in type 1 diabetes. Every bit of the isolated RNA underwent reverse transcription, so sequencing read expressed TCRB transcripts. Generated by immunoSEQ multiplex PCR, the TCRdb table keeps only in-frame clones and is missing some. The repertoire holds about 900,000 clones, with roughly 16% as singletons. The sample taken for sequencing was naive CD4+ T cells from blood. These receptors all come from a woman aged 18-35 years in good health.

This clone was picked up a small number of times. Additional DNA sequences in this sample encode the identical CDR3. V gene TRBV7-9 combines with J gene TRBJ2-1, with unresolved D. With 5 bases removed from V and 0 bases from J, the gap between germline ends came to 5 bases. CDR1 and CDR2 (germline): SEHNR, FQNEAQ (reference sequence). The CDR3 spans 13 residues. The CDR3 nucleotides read TGTGCCAGCAGCCAATCCTCCTACAATGAGCAGTTCTTC. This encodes CASSQSSYNEQFF.

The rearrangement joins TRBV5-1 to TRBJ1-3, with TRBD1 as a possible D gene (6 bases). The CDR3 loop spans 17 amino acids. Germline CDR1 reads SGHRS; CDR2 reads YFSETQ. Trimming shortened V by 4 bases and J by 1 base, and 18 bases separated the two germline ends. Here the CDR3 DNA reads TGCGCCAGCAGCAGAACTCCGGGACACCTTTCTGGAAACACCATATATTTT. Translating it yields CASSRTPGHLSGNTIYF.

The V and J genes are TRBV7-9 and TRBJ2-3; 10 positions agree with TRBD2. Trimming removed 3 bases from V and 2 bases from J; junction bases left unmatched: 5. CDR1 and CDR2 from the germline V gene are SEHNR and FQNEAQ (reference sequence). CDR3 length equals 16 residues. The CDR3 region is CASSLNGLAVTDTQYF. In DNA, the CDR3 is TGTGCCAGCAGCTTGAACGGACTAGCGGTCACAGATACGCAGTATTTT.

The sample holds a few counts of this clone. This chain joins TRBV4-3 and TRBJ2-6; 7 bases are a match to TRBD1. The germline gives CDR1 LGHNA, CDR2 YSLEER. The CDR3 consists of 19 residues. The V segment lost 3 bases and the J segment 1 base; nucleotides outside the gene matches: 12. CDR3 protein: CASSHPYVRGMSGANVLTF. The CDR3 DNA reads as TGCGCCAGCAGCCACCCCTATGTCAGGGGGATGTCTGGGGCCAACGTCCTGACTTTC.

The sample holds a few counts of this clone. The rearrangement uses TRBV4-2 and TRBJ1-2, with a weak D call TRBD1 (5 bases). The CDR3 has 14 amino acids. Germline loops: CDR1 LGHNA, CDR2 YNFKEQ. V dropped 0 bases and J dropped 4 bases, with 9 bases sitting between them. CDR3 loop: CASSQDQGPYGYTF. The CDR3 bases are TGTGCCAGCAGCCAAGATCAGGGTCCCTATGGCTACACCTTC.

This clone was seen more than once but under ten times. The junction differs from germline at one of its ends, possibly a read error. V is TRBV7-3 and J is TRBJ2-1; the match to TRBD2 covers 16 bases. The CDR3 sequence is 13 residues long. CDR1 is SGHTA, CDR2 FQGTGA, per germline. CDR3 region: CASSPGTSGREVF. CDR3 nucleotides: TGTGCCAGCAGCCCCGGGACTAGCGGGAGGGAGGTCTTC.

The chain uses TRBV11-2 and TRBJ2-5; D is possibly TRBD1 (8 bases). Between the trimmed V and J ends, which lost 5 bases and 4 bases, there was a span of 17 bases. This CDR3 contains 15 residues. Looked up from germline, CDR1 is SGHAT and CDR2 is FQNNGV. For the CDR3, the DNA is TGTGCCAGCAGCGTGACAGGGGAGGGGGCAGAGACCCAGTACTTC. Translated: CASSVTGEGAETQYF. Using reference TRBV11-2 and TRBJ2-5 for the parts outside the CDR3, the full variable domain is EAGVAQSPRYKIIEKRQSVAFWCNPISGHATLYWYQQILGQGPKLLIQFQNNGVVDDSQLPKDRFSAERLKGVDSTLKIQPAKLEDSAVYLCASSVTGEGAETQYFGPGTRLLVL.

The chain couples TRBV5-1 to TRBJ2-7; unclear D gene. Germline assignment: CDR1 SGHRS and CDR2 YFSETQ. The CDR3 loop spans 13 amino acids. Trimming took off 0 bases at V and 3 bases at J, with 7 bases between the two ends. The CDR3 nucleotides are TGCGCCAGCAGCTTGGGCCTAGACTACGAGCAGTACTTC. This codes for CASSLGLDYEQYF.

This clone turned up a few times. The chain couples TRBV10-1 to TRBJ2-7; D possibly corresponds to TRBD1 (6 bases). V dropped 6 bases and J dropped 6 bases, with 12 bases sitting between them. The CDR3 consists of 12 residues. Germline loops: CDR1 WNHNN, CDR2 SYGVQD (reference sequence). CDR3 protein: CASSRRGGEQYF. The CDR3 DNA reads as TGCGCCAGCAGCCGTCGAGGGGGCGAGCAGTACTTC.

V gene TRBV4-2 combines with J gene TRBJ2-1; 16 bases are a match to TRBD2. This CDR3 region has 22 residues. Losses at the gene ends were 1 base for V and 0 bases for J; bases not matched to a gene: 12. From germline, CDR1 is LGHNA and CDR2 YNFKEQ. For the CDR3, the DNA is TGTGCCAGCAGCCAAGCTTGGCCCGGGACTAGCGGGAGGGTCGGCTCCTACAATGAGCAGTTCTTC. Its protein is CASSQAWPGTSGRVGSYNEQFF.

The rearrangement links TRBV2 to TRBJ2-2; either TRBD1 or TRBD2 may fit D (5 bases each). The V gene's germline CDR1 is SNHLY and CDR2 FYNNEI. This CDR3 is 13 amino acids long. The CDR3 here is CAPRDHYTGELFF. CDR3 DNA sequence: TGTGCTCCTCGGGACCACTACACCGGGGAGCTGTTTTTT.

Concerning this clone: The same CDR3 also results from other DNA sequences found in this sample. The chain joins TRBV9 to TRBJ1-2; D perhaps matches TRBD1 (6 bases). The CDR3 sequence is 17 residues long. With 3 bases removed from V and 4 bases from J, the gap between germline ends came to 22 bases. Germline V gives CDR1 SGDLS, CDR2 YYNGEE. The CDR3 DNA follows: TGTGCCAGCAGCGCCGGGGGAGGGCCAGGGGCCGTCTATGGCTACACCTTC. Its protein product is CASSAGGGPGAVYGYTF.

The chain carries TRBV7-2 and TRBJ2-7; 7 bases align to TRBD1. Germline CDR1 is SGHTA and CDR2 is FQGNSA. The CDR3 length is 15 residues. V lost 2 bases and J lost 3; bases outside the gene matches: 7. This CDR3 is CASSLRPGQNYEQYF. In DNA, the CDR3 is TGTGCCAGCAGCTTAAGACCGGGACAGAACTACGAGCAGTACTTC.

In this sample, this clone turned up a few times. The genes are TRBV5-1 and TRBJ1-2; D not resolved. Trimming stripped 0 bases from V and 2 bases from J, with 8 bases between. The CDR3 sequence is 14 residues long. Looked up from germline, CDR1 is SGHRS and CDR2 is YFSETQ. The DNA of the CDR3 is TGCGCCAGCAGCTTGGCCCTGGGGAACTATGGCTACACCTTC. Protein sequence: CASSLALGNYGYTF.

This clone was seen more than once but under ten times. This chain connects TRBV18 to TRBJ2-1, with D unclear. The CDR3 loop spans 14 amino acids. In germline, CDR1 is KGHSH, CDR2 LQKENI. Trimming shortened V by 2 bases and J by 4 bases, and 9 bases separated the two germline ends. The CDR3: CASSPGLLYNEQFF. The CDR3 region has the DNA TGTGCCAGCTCACCAGGGCTACTTTACAATGAGCAGTTCTTC.

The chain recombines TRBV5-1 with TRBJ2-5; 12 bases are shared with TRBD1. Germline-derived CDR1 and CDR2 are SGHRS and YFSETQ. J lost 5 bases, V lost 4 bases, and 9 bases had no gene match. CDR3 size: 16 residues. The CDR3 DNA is TGCGCCAGCAGCAGCGCAGGGACAGGGGGCTTCGAGACCCAGTACTTC. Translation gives CASSSAGTGGFETQYF.

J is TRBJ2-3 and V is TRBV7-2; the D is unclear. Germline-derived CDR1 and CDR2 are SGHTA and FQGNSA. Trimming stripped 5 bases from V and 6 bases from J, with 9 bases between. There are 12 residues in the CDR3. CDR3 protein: CASSPTVDTQYF. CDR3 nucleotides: TGTGCCAGCAGCCCGACGGTTGATACGCAGTATTTT.

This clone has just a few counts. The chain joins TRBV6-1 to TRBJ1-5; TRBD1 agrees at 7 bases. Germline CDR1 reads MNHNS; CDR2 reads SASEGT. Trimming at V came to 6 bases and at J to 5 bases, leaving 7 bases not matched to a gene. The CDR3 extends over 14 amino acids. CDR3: CASRPGGRDQPQHF. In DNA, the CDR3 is TGTGCCAGCAGGCCAGGGGGAAGGGATCAGCCCCAGCATTTT.

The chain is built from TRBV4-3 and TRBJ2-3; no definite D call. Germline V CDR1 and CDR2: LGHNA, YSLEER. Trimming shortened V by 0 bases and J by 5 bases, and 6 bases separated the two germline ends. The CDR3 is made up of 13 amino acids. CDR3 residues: CASSQELEDTQYF. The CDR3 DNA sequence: TGCGCCAGCAGCCAAGAGTTGGAAGATACGCAGTATTTT.

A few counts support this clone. CDR3 DNA: TGCGCCAGCAACCAGGGACTAGCGTATACCGGGGAGCTGTTTTTT. As protein: CASNQGLAYTGELFF. The rearrangement uses TRBV5-1 and TRBJ2-2; 10 positions match TRBD2. This CDR3 is 15 amino acids long. The V gene end was trimmed by 6 bases and the J gene end by 5 bases; junction bases not matched to a gene: 7. The germline CDR1 and CDR2 sequences are SGHRS and YFSETQ.

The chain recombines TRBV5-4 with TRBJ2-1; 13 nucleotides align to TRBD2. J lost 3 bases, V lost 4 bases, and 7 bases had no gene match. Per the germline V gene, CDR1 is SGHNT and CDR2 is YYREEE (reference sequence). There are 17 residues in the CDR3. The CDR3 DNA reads TGTGCCAGCAGCGGAGCGGGACTAGCGGGAATCTACAATGAGCAGTTCTTC. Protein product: CASSGAGLAGIYNEQFF.

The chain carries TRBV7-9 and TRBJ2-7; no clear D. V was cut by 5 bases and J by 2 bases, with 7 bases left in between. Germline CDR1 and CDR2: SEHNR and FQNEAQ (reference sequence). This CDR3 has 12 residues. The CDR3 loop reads CASSPRTYEQYF. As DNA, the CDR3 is TGTGCCAGCAGCCCCCGGACCTACGAGCAGTACTTC.

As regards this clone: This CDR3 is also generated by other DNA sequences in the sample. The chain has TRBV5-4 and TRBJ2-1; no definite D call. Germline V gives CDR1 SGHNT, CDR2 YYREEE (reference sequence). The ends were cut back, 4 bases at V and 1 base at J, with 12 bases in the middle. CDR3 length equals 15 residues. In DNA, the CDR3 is TGTGCCAGCAGCCTGGACCAGAGTTCCTACAATGAGCAGTTCTTC. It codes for CASSLDQSSYNEQFF.

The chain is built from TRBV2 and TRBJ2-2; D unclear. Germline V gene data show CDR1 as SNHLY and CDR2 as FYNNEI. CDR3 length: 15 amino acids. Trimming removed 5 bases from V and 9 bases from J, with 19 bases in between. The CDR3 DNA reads TGTGCCAGCAGTAAGGTTGTGGTTTCGCCCCGGGAGCTGTTTTTT. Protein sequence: CASSKVVVSPRELFF.

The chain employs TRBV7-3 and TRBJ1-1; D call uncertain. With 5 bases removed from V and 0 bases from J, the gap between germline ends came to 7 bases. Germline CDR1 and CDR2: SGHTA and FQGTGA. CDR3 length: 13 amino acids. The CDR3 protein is CASSPNMNTEAFF. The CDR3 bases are TGTGCCAGCAGCCCGAACATGAACACTGAAGCTTTCTTT.

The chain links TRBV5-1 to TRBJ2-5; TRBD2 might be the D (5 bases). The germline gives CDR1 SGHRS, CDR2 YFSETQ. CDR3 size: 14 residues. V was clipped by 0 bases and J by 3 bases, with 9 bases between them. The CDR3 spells CASSLGAGEETQYF. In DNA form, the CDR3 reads TGCGCCAGCAGCTTGGGGGCGGGTGAAGAGACCCAGTACTTC.

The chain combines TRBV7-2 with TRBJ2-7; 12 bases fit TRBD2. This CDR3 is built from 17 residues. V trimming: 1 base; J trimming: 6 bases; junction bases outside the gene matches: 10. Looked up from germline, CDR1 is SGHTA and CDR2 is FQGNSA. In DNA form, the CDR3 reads TGTGCCAGCAGCTTAGTGGGGCTAGCGGGAGGGCCGGTCGAGCAGTACTTC. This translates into CASSLVGLAGGPVEQYF.

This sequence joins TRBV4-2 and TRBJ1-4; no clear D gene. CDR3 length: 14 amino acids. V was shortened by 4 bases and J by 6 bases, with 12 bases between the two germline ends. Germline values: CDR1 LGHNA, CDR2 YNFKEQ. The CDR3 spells CASSLDVLDEKLFF. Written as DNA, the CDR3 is TGTGCCAGCAGCCTGGACGTTTTAGATGAAAAACTGTTTTTT.

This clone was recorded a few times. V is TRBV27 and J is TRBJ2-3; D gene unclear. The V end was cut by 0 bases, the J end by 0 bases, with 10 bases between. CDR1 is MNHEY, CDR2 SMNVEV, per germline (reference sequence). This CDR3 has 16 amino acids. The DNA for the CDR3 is TGTGCCAGCAGTTTATCCCGCGAGGCGAGCACAGATACGCAGTATTTT. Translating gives CASSLSREASTDTQYF.